Listed here are 21 T cell receptor beta chains from one sample, sequenced in a study of early stage breast cancer tumors. The table came from immunoSEQ multiplex PCR; TCRdb's copy has only in-frame clones and leaves some out. The sample holds about 72,000 clones, 65% to 85% seen once. Sequences were obtained from blood. These receptor sequences come from a person between 55 and 69 years old with breast cancer.

In regard to this clone: This same CDR3 is encoded by further DNA sequences in the sample. V and J are TRBV15 and TRBJ1-6; no clear D gene. CDR3 length equals 14 residues. The germline gives CDR1 LNHNV, CDR2 YYDKDF (reference sequence). Between the trimmed V and J ends, which lost 1 base and 7 bases, there was a span of 8 bases. Here the CDR3 reads CATSRGTENSPLHF. The CDR3 nucleotides are TGTGCCACCAGCAGAGGAACGGAAAATTCACCCCTCCACTTT. Full variable domain (outside the CDR3, taken from reference TRBV15 and TRBJ1-6): DAMVIQNPRYQVTQFGKPVTLSCSQTLNHNVMYWYQQKSSQAPKLLFHYYDKDFNNEADTPDNFQSRRPNTSFCFLDIRSPGLGDTAMYLCATSRGTENSPLHFGNGTRLTVT.

The chain combines TRBV5-4 with TRBJ2-3, with D perhaps matching TRBD2 (6 bases). This CDR3 comprises 14 residues. In germline, CDR1 is SGHNT, CDR2 YYREEE (reference sequence). Trimming took 1 base from V and 1 from J, leaving 7 bases between them. CDR3 DNA sequence: TGTGCCAGCAGCTTGTCTAGCGGCACAGATACGCAGTATTTT. Translation: CASSLSSGTDTQYF.

V usage is TRBV28 and J usage is TRBJ1-4; 10 positions agree with TRBD1. CDR1 is MDHEN and CDR2 is SYDVKM in the germline V gene. CDR3 length: 15 amino acids. J gave up 4 bases and V 5 bases, and 4 bases lay outside the gene matches. CDR3 region: CASSARTGGNEKLFF. The CDR3 DNA follows: TGTGCCAGCAGTGCCCGGACAGGGGGTAATGAAAAACTGTTTTTT.

This clone appeared a few times. The CDR3 reads CACRGNRGYTF. The CDR3 region has the DNA TGTGCCTGCCGGGGAAACCGTGGCTACACCTTC. J is TRBJ1-2 and V is TRBV30; D is ambiguous. Germline V CDR1 and CDR2: GTSNPN, SVGIG (reference sequence). The CDR3 loop spans 11 amino acids. V was cut by 6 bases and J by 7 bases, with 12 bases left in between.

Here the CDR3 DNA reads TGTGCCAGCAGCCCGACTAGCTGGGAGACCCAGTACTTC. Translation: CASSPTSWETQYF. The V call is TRBV7-2, the J call TRBJ2-5; 7 nucleotides agree with TRBD2. Looked up from germline, CDR1 is SGHTA and CDR2 is FQGNSA. The CDR3 length is 13 residues. V was pared by 5 bases and J by 5 bases, with 5 bases of the junction left unmatched.

The genes are TRBV19 and TRBJ2-3, with D possibly matching TRBD2 (5 bases). V shed 4 bases and J shed 8 bases, with 13 bases lying between them. The CDR3 runs 13 residues. Germline V gene lookup returns CDR1 LNHDA and CDR2 SQIVND (reference sequence). The CDR3 DNA sequence: TGTGCCAGTAGTACGGATACTAGTCCTACGCAGTATTTT. It codes for CASSTDTSPTQYF.

This clone was counted once. This rearrangement joins TRBV2 to TRBJ2-1, with no clear D. The CDR3 extends over 15 amino acids. Germline CDR1 and CDR2: SNHLY and FYNNEI. Trimming took 7 bases from V and 0 from J, leaving 13 bases between them. The CDR3 DNA sequence: TGTGCCAGCAAGTTTCTCGCGAGCTCCTACAATGAGCAGTTCTTC. It encodes CASKFLASSYNEQFF.

The chain is built from TRBV29-1 and TRBJ2-6; a possible D gene is TRBD1 (5 bases). Germline V gene data show CDR1 as SQVTM and CDR2 as ANQGSEA. V lost 6 bases to trimming and J lost 3 bases, with 9 bases between them. This CDR3 comprises 13 residues. CDR3 coding DNA: TGCAGCGTAAGGGGTGGTGGGGCCAACGTCCTGACTTTC. It is translated as CSVRGGGANVLTF.

The chain employs TRBV10-1 and TRBJ1-2; unclear D gene. Trimming left V 2 bases short and J 5 bases short, with 6 bases between. This CDR3 contains 12 residues. Germline V CDR1 and CDR2: WNHNN, SYGVQD (reference sequence). CDR3 bases: TGCGCCAGCAGTGAGGACCGGTATGGCTACACCTTC. Its translation is CASSEDRYGYTF.

Here the CDR3 reads CATSSGGSTQTQYF. In nucleotides, the CDR3 is TGCGCCACTTCTAGCGGGGGATCCACACAGACCCAGTACTTC. V usage is TRBV10-1 and J usage is TRBJ2-5; 10 bases fit TRBD2. V was pared by 10 bases and J by 6 bases, with 11 bases of the junction left unmatched. The CDR3 length is 14 residues. Germline V lookup: CDR1 WNHNN, CDR2 SYGVQD (reference sequence).

The V call is TRBV10-3, the J call TRBJ2-1; D is possibly TRBD1 (5 bases). This CDR3 has 11 residues. The germline V gene has CDR1 ENHRY and CDR2 SYGVKD. The ends were cut back, 6 bases at V and 9 bases at J, with 9 bases in the middle. This CDR3 is CAISPGFEQFF. The CDR3 DNA follows: TGTGCCATCAGCCCAGGGTTTGAGCAGTTCTTC.

The V and J genes are TRBV27 and TRBJ1-4; D gene uncertain. Germline CDR1 is MNHEY and CDR2 is SMNVEV (reference sequence). Trimming removed 2 bases from V and 0 bases from J, with 7 bases in between. The CDR3 totals 15 residues. The CDR3 nucleotides read TGTGCCAGCAGTTTAATCGGAACAACTAATGAAAAACTGTTTTTT. Residues: CASSLIGTTNEKLFF. Using reference TRBV27 and TRBJ1-4 for the parts outside the CDR3, the full variable domain is EAQVTQNPRYLITVTGKKLTVTCSQNMNHEYMSWYRQDPGLGLRQIYYSMNVEVTDKGDVPEGYKVSRKEKRNFPLILESPSPNQTSLYFCASSLIGTTNEKLFFGSGTQLSVL.

The J gene is TRBJ1-6, the V gene TRBV28; D remains ambiguous. The CDR3 consists of 14 residues. Trimming took 6 bases from V and 8 from J, leaving 14 bases between them. Germline assignment: CDR1 MDHEN and CDR2 SYDVKM. This chain's CDR3 is CASRTKGLYSPLHF. The CDR3 bases are TGTGCCAGCAGGACTAAGGGCCTTTATTCACCCCTCCACTTT.

The gene calls are TRBV28 and TRBJ1-4, with 7 bases aligning to TRBD1. The germline CDR1 and CDR2 sequences are MDHEN and SYDVKM. This CDR3 has 16 amino acids. The V segment lost 2 bases and the J segment 5 bases; nucleotides outside the gene matches: 8. CDR3 DNA: TGTGCCAGCAGTTTACGGTCAGCAGGGGGGAATGAAAAACTGTTTTTT. Its protein is CASSLRSAGGNEKLFF.

The chain links TRBV7-9 to TRBJ1-1; D not certain. Germline values: CDR1 SEHNR, CDR2 FQNEAQ (reference sequence). CDR3 length: 14 amino acids. Trimming removed 4 bases at V and 5 bases at J, with 14 bases between. Here the CDR3 reads CASSSIAVFTEAFF. The CDR3 DNA is TGTGCCAGCAGCTCGATCGCGGTTTTTACTGAAGCTTTCTTT.

The chain joins TRBV5-6 to TRBJ1-3, with D perhaps TRBD1 (5 bases). V lost 5 bases to trimming and J lost 5 bases, with 14 bases between them. Germline V gene sequence: CDR1 SGHDT, CDR2 YYEEEE. CDR3 length equals 14 residues. This CDR3 is CASSLGGIRNTIYF. As DNA, the CDR3 is TGTGCCAGCAGTCTGGGGGGGATTCGAAACACCATATATTTT.

This sequence joins TRBV7-9 and TRBJ2-1, with D hard to call. CDR1 is SEHNR and CDR2 is FQNEAQ in the germline V gene (reference sequence). The CDR3 has 14 residues. The V and J ends lost 8 bases and 10 bases respectively, with 21 bases between them. The CDR3 bases are TGTGCCAGCGGCCTGGCCGGCGTCCGCCCCGAGCAGTTCTTC. Encoded protein: CASGLAGVRPEQFF.

J is TRBJ2-1 and V is TRBV18; perhaps TRBD1 as D (7 bases). Germline V CDR1 and CDR2: KGHSH, LQKENI. V lost 0 bases to trimming and J lost 4 bases, with 16 bases between them. There are 17 residues in the CDR3. In nucleotides, the CDR3 is TGTGCCAGCTCACCACCCCGGGGGCAGGGGGAATACAATGAGCAGTTCTTC. It yields the protein CASSPPRGQGEYNEQFF.

This sequence joins TRBV19 and TRBJ2-3; D gene uncertain. Germline-derived CDR1 and CDR2 are LNHDA and SQIVND (reference sequence). The CDR3 is 16 amino acids. Between the trimmed V and J ends, which lost 5 bases and 7 bases, there was a span of 22 bases. CDR3 nucleotides: TGTGCCAGTAGTGCCTCCCTGACCTCCACAGATAATACGCAGTATTTT. This sequence encodes CASSASLTSTDNTQYF.

The V and J genes are TRBV6-5 and TRBJ2-4; D uncertain. Trimming removed 7 bases from V and 1 base from J, with 11 bases in between. The CDR3 is 14 residues long. Germline V gene lookup returns CDR1 MNHEY and CDR2 SVGAGI. This CDR3 reads CASIPGRAKNIQYF. In DNA, the CDR3 is TGTGCCAGCATCCCCGGGCGGGCCAAAAACATTCAGTACTTC.

V usage is TRBV7-2 and J usage is TRBJ1-1; maybe TRBD1 (6 bases). Germline values: CDR1 SGHTA, CDR2 FQGNSA. The ends were cut back, 3 bases at V and 4 bases at J, with 9 bases in the middle. The CDR3 runs to 13 residues. This CDR3 is CASSFGGGTEAFF. The CDR3 nucleotides read TGTGCCAGCAGCTTTGGAGGGGGCACTGAAGCTTTCTTT.